The sequence of this T cell receptor beta chain was determined in a study of T cells in Graves' hyperthyroidism and ophthalmopathy. Study results and limitations: Ophthalmopathy cases were set apart from stable hyperthyroidism by a 13 V-J model. The model anticipated ophthalmopathy a median about 7 months pre-onset.

Remarks on this clonotype: The antigen is undetermined.

CDR3 length: 15 amino acids. V was shortened by 6 bases and J by 9 bases, with 21 bases between the two germline ends. CDR1 is MNHEY and CDR2 is SVGEGT in the germline V gene. Amplification yielded TCR beta CDR3 regions, with RNA transcripts as the source. When the TCR CDR3 underwent first-round RT-PCR, the HTBI primer set was used. TCRdb ran MiXCR on the multiplex PCR reads and lists one entry per CDR3 protein. This table has roughly 420,000 distinct CDR3 sequences, less than 20% appearing once. Sequencing input: blood. The receptor was isolated from a woman in her late teens or twenties with Graves' hyperthyroidism. V gene TRBV6-2 or TRBV6-3 combines with J gene TRBJ1-3, with D possibly being TRBD1 (6 bases). For the CDR3, the DNA is TGTGCCAGCAGCCAGAACCTTGACAGGTTGAGCACCATATATTTT. Its protein product is CASSQNLDRLSTIYF.